This TCR beta chain was documented in a study of cytomegalovirus exposure and HLA in healthy donors. With respect to this clone: Its specificity is not known.

The PCR used 60 Vbeta and 13 Jbeta primers. Some clones are missing from TCRdb's copy, which holds only in-frame ones; the method was immunoSEQ multiplex PCR. The repertoire holds roughly 180,000 clones, with roughly 88% as singletons. Germline V gene lookup returns CDR1 KGHSH and CDR2 LQKENI. V gave up 3 bases and J gave up 3 bases; unmatched junction bases: 5. The CDR3 length is 14 residues. Study-level results: A reported reduction in N-insertions relative to the approximately 670-donor mean was seen in an Asian-associated ancestry cluster in a later analysis.

Healthy bone marrow donors made up the donor group. This TCR was sampled from a man between 18 and 35 years old in good health and CMV-seropositive. This sequence joins TRBV18 and TRBJ2-7; TRBD1 matches 7 bases. Sample: PBMCs. CDR3 amino acids: CASSPGQSSYEQYF. The CDR3 nucleotides read TGTGCCAGCTCACCGGGACAGTCAAGCTACGAGCAGTACTTC.